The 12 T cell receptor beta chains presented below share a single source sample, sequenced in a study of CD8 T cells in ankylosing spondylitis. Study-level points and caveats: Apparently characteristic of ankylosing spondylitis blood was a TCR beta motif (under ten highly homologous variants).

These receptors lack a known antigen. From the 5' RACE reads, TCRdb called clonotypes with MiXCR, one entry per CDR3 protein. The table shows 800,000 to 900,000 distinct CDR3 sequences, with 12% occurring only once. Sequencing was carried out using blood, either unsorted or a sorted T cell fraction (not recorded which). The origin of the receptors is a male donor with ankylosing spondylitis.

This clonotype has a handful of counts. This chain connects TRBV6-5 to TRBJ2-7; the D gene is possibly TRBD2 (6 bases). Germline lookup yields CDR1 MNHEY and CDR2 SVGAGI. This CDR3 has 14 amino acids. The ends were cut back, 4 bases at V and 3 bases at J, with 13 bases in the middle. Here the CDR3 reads CASSFPGSGYEQYF. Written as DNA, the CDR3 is TGTGCCAGCAGTTTCCCCGGGAGCGGCTACGAGCAGTACTTC.

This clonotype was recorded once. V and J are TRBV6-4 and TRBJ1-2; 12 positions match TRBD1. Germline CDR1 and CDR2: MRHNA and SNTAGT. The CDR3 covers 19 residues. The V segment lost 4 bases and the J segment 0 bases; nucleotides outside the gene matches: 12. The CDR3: CASSAYFGTGGAPNYGYTF. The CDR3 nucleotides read TGTGCCAGCAGTGCCTACTTCGGGACAGGGGGCGCCCCTAACTATGGCTACACCTTC.

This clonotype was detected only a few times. The CDR3 nucleotides read TGCAGCGTTGTGGGGGACAGAGCCTCTAGCACAGATACGCAGTATTTT. Amino acids: CSVVGDRASSTDTQYF. The V and J genes are TRBV29-1 and TRBJ2-3; 7 bases fit TRBD1. Germline CDR1 and CDR2: SQVTM and ANQGSEA. The V and J ends lost 4 bases and 0 bases, in that order; junction bases with no gene match: 10. The CDR3 runs 16 residues.

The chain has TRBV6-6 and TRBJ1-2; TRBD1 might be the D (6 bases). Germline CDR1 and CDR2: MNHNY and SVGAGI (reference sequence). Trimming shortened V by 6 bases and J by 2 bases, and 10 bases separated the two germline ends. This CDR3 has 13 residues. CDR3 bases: TGTGCCAGCAGATTAGGACAGAACTATGGCTACACCTTC. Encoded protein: CASRLGQNYGYTF.

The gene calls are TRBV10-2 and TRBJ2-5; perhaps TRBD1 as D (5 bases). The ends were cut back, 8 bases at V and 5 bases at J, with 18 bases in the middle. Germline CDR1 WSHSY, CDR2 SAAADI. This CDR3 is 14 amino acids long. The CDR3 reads CASSPSAGWETQYF. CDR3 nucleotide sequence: TGCGCCAGCTCTCCGTCGGCAGGGTGGGAGACCCAGTACTTC.

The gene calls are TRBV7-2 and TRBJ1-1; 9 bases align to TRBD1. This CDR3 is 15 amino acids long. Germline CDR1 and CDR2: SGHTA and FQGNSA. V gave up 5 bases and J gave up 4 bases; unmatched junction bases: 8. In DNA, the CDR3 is TGTGCCAGCAGCCCTAGGACAGGGGTTTTCACTGAAGCTTTCTTT. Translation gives CASSPRTGVFTEAFF.

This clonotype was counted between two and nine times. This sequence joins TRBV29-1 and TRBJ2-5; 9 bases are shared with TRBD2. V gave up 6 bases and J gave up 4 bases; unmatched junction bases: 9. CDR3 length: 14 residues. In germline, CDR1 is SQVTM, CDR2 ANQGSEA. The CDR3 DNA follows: TGCAGCGTACGGGTGCTAGCGGGGTTAGAGACCCAGTACTTC. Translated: CSVRVLAGLETQYF.

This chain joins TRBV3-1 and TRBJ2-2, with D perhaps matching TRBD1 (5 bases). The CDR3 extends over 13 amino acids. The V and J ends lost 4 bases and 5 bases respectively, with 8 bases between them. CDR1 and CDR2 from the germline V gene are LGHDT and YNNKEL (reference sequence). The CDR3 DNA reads TGTGCCAGCAGCCTGGACATTACCGGGGAGCTGTTTTTT. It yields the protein CASSLDITGELFF. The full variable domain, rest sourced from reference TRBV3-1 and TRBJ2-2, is DTAVSQTPKYLVTQMGNDKSIKCEQNLGHDTMYWYKQDSKKFLKIMFSYNNKELIINETVPNRFSPKSPDKAHLNLHINSLELGDSAVYFCASSLDITGELFFGEGSRLTVL.

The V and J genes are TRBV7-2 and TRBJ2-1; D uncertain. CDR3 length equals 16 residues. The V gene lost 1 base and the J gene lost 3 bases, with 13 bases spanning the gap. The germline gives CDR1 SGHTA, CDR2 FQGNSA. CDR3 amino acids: CASSLGASSFYNEQFF. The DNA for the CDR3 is TGTGCCAGCAGCTTAGGGGCTAGTTCTTTCTACAATGAGCAGTTCTTC.

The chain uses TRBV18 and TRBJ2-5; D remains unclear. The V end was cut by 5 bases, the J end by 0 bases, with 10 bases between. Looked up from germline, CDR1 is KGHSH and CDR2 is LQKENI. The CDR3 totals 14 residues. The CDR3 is CASSNDGYQETQYF. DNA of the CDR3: TGTGCCAGCTCAAACGACGGGTACCAAGAGACCCAGTACTTC.

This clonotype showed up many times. DNA of the CDR3: TGTGCCAGCAGCCCCCTCGGAGCGGGGGGGTCCAATGAGCAGTTCTTC. As protein: CASSPLGAGGSNEQFF. V is TRBV4-2 and J is TRBJ2-1, with 10 bases fitting TRBD2. This CDR3 spans 16 amino acids. Per the germline V gene, CDR1 is LGHNA and CDR2 is YNFKEQ. With V trimmed by 4 bases and J by 6 bases, 9 bases remained unmatched.

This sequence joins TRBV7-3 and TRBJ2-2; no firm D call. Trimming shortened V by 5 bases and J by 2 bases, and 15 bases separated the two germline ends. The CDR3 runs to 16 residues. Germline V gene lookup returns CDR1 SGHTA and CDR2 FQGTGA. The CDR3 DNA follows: TGTGCCAGCAGCGCTGGGAAGGGTAGAAACACCGGGGAGCTGTTTTTT. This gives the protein CASSAGKGRNTGELFF.